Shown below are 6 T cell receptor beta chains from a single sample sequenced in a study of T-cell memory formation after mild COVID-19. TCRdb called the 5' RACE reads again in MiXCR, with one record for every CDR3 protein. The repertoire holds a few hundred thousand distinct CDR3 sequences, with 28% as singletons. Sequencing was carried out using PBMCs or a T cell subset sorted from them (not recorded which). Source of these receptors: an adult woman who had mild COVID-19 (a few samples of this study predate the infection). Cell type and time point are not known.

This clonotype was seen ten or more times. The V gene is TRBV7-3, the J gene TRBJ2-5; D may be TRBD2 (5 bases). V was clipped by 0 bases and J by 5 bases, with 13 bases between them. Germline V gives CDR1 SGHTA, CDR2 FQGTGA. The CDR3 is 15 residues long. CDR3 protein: CASSLTSASGETQYF. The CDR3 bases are TGTGCCAGCAGCTTAACCTCAGCTTCGGGGGAGACCCAGTACTTC.

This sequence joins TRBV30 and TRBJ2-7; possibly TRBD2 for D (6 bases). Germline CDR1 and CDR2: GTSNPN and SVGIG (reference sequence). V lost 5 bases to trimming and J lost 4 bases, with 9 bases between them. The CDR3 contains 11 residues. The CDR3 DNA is TGTGCCTGGGGCGGGATTTACGAGCAGTACTTC. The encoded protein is CAWGGIYEQYF.

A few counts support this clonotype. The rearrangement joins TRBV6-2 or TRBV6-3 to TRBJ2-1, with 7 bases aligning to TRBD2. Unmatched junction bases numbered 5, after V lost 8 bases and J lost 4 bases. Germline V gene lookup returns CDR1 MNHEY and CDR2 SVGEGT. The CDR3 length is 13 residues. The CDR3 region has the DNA TGTGCCAGCTACGAGCGGGAATACAATGAGCAGTTCTTC. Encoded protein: CASYEREYNEQFF.

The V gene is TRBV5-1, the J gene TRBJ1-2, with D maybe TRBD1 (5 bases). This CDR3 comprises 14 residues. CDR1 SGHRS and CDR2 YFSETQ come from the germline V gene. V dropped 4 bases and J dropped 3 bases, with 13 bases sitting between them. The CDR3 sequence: CASSRDLEDYGYTF. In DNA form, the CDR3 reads TGCGCCAGCAGCCGGGACTTAGAGGACTATGGCTACACCTTC. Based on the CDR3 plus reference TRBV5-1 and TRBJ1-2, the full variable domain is KAGVTQTPRYLIKTRGQQVTLSCSPISGHRSVSWYQQTPGQGLQFLFEYFSETQRNKGNFPGRFSGRQFSNSRSEMNVSTLELGDSALYLCASSRDLEDYGYTFGSGTRLTVV.

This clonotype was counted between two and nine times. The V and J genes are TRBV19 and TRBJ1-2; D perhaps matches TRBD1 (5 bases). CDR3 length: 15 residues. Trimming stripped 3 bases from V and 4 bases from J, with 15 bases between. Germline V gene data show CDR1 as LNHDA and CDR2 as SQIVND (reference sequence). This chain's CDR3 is CASSMAGTGGYGYTF. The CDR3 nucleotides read TGTGCCAGTAGTATGGCAGGGACCGGGGGCTATGGCTACACCTTC.

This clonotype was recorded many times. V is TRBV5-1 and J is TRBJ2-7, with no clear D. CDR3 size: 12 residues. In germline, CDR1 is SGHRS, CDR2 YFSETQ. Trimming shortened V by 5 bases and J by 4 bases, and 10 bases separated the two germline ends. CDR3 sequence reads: CASRGSNYEQYF. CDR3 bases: TGCGCCAGCAGGGGCAGTAATTACGAGCAGTACTTC.